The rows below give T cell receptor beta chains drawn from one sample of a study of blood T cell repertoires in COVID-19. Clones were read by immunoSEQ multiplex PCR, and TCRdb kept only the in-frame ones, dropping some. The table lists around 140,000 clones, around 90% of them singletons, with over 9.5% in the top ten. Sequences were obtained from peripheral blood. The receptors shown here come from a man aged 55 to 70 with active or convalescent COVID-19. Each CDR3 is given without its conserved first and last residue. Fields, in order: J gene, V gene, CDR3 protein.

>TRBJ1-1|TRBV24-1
ATSASQGNEAF
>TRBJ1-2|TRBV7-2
ASSLKGGDYGYT
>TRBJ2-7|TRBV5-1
ATSPSGTYEQY
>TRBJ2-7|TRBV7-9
ASSSPADRASYEQY
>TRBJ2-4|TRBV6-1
ASSEYGVSDIQY
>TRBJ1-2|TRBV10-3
AISGGQGENYGYT
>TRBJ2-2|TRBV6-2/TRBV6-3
ASSYKLLAGVANTGELF
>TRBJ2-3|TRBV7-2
ASSLGWSRTDTQY
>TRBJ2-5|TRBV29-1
SVEDWEGRNQETQY
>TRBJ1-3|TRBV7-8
ASSPGGASNTIY
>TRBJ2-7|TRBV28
ASSPTGGVTYEQY
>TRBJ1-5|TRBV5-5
ASSPTAGQPQH
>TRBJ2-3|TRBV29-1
SARQGGTDTQY
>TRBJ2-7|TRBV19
ASSLGGSYEQY
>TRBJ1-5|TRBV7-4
ASSLRARGGLCDQPQH
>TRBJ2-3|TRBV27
ASSLDISYTQY
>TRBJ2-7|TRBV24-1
ADSSGPGTESSYEQY
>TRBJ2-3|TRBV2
ASSPRTSGYTDTQY
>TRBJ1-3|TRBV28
ASSLLGGEAGNTIY
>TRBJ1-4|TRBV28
ASSVPGQGLEKLF
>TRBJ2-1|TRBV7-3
ASSLRDTLSYNEQF
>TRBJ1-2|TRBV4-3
ASSHQTGEVYT
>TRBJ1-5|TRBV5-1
ASSVSGVKDQPQH
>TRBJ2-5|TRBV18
ASSPEQGSLRETQY
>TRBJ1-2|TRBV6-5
ASSKDTFNYGYT
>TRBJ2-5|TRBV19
ASNTGTGGQETQY
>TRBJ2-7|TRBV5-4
ASSLRGLDYEQY
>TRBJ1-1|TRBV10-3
AISKAAGGTEAF